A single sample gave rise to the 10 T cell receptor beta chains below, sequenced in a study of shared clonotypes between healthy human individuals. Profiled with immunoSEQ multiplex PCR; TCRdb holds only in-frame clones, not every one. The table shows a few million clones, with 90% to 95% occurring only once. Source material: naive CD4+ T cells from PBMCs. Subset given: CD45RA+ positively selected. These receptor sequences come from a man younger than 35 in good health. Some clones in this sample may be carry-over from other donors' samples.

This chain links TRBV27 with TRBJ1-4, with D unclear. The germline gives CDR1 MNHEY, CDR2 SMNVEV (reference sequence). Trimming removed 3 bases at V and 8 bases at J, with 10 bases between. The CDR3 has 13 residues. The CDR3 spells CASSFLGGEKLFF. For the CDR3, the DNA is TGTGCCAGCAGTTTTCTAGGTGGGGAAAAACTGTTTTTT.

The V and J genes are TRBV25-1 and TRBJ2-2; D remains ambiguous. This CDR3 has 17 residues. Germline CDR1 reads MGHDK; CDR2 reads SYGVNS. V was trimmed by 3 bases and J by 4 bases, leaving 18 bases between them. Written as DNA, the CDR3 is TGTGCCAGCAGTGAGCCCGCTACAGACATTACCACCGGGGAGCTGTTTTTT. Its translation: CASSEPATDITTGELFF.

This CDR3 is CSVGLAGDGRDEQFF. The CDR3, as DNA: TGCAGCGTTGGGCTAGCGGGAGATGGGAGGGATGAGCAGTTCTTC. The chain joins TRBV29-1 to TRBJ2-1; 10 bases fit TRBD2. Trimming removed 4 bases from V and 8 bases from J; junction bases left unmatched: 11. CDR3 length equals 15 residues. Per the germline V gene, CDR1 is SQVTM and CDR2 is ANQGSEA.

For the CDR3, the DNA is TGTGCCAGCAGCTTCTCGATCGGGACCGCTGGGGCCAACGTCCTGACTTTC. This sequence encodes CASSFSIGTAGANVLTF. The chain links TRBV7-7 to TRBJ2-6, with D perhaps assigned TRBD1 or TRBD2 (5 bases each). Germline-derived CDR1 and CDR2 are SSHAT and FNYEAQ (reference sequence). Trimming took off 3 bases at V and 2 bases at J, with 14 bases between the two ends. The CDR3 consists of 17 residues.

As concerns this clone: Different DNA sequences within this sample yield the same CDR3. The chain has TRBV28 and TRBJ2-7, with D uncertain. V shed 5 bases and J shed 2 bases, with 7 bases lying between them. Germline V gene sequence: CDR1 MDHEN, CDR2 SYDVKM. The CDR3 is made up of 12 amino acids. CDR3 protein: CASSPVTYEQYF. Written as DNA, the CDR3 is TGTGCCAGCAGTCCCGTAACCTACGAGCAGTACTTC.

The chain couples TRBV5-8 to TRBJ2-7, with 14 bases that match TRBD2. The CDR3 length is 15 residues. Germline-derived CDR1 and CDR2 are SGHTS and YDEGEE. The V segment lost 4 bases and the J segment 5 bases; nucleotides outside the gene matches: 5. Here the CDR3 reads CASSLTSGRANEQYF. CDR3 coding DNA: TGTGCCAGCAGCCTGACTAGCGGGAGGGCCAACGAGCAGTACTTC.

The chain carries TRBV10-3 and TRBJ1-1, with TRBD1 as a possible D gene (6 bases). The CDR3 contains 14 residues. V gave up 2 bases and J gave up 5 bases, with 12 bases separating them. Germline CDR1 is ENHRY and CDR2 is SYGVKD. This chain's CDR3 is CAISEDRSPTEAFF. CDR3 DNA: TGTGCCATCAGTGAGGACAGGTCCCCGACTGAAGCTTTCTTT.

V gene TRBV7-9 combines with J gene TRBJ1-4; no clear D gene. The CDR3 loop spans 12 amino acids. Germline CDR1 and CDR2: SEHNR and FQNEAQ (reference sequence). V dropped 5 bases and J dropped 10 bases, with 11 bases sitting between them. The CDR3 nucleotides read TGTGCCAGCAGCCCCGGACGAAGAAAACTGTTTTTT. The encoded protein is CASSPGRRKLFF.

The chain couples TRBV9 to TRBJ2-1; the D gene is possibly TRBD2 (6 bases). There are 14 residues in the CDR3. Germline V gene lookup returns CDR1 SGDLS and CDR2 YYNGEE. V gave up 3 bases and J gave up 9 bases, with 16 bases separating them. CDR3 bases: TGTGCCAGCAGCGCCCTTGGGGGGAGCGTTGAGCAGTTCTTC. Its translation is CASSALGGSVEQFF.

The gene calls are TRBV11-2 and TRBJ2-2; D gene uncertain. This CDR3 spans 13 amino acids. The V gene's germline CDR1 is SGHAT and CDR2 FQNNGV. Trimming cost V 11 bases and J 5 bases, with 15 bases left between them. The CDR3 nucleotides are TGTGCCGCCGGGTCCCCGAGTACCGGGGAGCTGTTTTTT. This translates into CAAGSPSTGELFF.